This T cell receptor (beta chain) was found in a study of shared clonotypes between healthy human individuals. General observations from the study: The study's rarefaction showed incomplete sorted-subset sequencing despite large depth.

This was a deep-level run. Splitting of each subset's genomic DNA was done evenly across several immunoSEQ plates. Measured with immunoSEQ multiplex PCR; TCRdb has only the in-frame clones, and not every one. The sample contains about 1.1 million clones, 77% of which appear only once. This clone has a handful of counts. The antigen is unknown. The CDR3 length is 14 residues. With 1 base clipped from V and 6 bases from J, the junction kept 2 bases outside the gene matches. Germline V gives CDR1 SGHRS, CDR2 YFSETQ. The sample was memory CD4+ T cells from PBMCs. The subset was: CD45RA-negative fraction. This receptor was taken from a man between 18 and 29 years old in good health. Some clones in this sample may be carry-over from other donors' samples. The genes are TRBV5-1 and TRBJ2-2, with 8 bases identical to TRBD1. DNA for the CDR3: TGCGCCAGCAGCTTGTGGGACAGGTCCGGGGAGCTGTTTTTT. The encoded protein is CASSLWDRSGELFF.